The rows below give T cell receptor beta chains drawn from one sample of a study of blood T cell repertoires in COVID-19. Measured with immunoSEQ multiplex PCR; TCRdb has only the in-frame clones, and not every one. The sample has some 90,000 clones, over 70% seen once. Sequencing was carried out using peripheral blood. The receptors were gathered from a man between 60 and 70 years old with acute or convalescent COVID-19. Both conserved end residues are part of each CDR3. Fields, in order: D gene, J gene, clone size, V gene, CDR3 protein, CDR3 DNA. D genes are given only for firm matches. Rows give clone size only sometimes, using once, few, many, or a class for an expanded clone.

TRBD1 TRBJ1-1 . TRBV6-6 CASSYSPGQGITEAFF TGTGCCAGCAGTTACTCACCGGGACAGGGAATCACTGAAGCTTTCTTT
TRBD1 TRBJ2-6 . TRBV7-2 CASSLQGQAFSGANVLTF TGTGCCAGCAGCTTACAAGGACAGGCCTTTTCTGGGGCCAACGTCCTGACTTTC
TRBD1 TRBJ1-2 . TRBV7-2 CASSMTGPGYTF TGTGCCAGCAGCATGACAGGGCCTGGCTACACCTTC
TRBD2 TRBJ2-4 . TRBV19 CASSPGLGEWVQYF TGTGCCAGTAGTCCGGGACTAGGGGAATGGGTTCAGTACTTC
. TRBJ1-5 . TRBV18 CASSPEAALRNQPQHF TGTGCCAGCTCACCTGAGGCAGCTTTAAGAAATCAGCCCCAGCATTTT
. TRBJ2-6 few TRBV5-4 CASSPRTASSGANVLTF TGTGCCAGCAGCCCCAGGACAGCTAGCTCTGGGGCCAACGTCCTGACTTTC
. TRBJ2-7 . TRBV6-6 CASSSYTTGSYEQYF TGTGCCAGCAGTTCCTATACCACAGGCTCCTACGAGCAGTACTTC
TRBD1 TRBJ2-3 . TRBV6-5 CASSHPPQGSDTQYF TGTGCCAGCAGTCACCCCCCACAGGGGTCAGATACGCAGTATTTT
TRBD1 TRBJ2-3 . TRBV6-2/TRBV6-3 CASSPGTGALPQYF TGTGCCAGCAGCCCCGGGACAGGGGCTCTTCCGCAGTATTTT
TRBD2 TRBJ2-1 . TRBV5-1 CASSLVNVAGGPYNEQFF TGCGCCAGCAGCTTGGTAAACGTGGCGGGAGGGCCCTACAATGAGCAGTTCTTC
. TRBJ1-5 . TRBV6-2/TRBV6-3 CASSYGPYNQPQHF TGTGCCAGCAGTTATGGGCCATATAATCAGCCCCAGCATTTT
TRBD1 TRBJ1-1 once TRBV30 CAWSAGQGEVDTEAFF TGTGCCTGGAGTGCGGGACAGGGGGAAGTGGACACTGAAGCTTTCTTT
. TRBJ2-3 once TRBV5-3 CARSLVGGRTDTQYF TGTGCCAGAAGCTTGGTCGGGGGACGCACAGATACGCAGTATTTT
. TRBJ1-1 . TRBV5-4 CASSLARNTEAFF TGTGCCAGCAGCTTGGCGCGGAACACTGAAGCTTTCTTT
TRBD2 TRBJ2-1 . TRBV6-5 CASSSRLAANEQFF TGTGCCAGCAGTTCCCGACTAGCGGCCAATGAGCAGTTCTTC
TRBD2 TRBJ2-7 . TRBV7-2 CASSLGGQGSYEQYF TGTGCCAGCAGCTTGGGAGGGCAGGGATCCTACGAGCAGTACTTC
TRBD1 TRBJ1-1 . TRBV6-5 CASSPGGHTEAFF TGTGCCAGCAGTCCAGGGGGCCACACTGAAGCTTTCTTT
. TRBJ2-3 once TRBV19 CASNQPGGTDTQYF TGTGCCAGTAACCAGCCAGGGGGGACAGATACGCAGTATTTT